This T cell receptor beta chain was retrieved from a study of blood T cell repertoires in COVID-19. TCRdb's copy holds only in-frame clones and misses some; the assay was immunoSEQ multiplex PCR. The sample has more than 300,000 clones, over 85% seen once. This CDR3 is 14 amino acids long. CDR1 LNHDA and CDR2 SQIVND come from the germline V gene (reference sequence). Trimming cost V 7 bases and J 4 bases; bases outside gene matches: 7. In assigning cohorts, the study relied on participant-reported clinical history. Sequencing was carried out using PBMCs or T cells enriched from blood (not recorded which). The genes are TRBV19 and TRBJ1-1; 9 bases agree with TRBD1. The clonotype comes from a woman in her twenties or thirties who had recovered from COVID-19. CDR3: CASTPRQGGTEAFF. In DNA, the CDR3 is TGTGCCAGTACACCACGACAGGGGGGCACTGAAGCTTTCTTT.